The clone carrying this TCR beta chain was observed a single time. Its antigen is still unknown. Germline CDR1 reads LNHDA; CDR2 reads SQIVND (reference sequence). This CDR3 contains 13 residues. The V gene lost 5 bases and the J gene lost 3 bases, with 11 bases spanning the gap. These data belong to a study of cytomegalovirus exposure and HLA in healthy donors. The study, taken as a whole, reports: In a later analysis, TCR beta V- and J-gene trimming was associated with a missense DCLRE1C variant. A later analysis revealed that TCR association rates differed between HLA loci, peaking at DRB1 and bottoming out at HLA-C. A later analysis found common viral pathogens apparently linked to several of the most significant clusters.

Both 60 Vbeta primers and 13 Jbeta primers went into the PCR. The assay was immunoSEQ multiplex PCR, and TCRdb's table has in-frame clones only and misses some. The table shows about 130,000 clones, with more than 65% occurring only once. The clonotype originates from a woman in her 40s in good health and CMV-seropositive. The chain recombines TRBV19 with TRBJ2-7; the D gene is possibly TRBD1 (5 bases). Sample: PBMCs. CDR3 region: CASSLSRDYEQYF. CDR3 nucleotides: TGTGCCAGTAGTTTAAGCAGGGACTACGAGCAGTACTTC.